One and the same sample provided the 29 T cell receptor beta chains below, sequenced in a study of shared clonotypes between healthy human individuals. Measured with immunoSEQ multiplex PCR; TCRdb has only the in-frame clones, and not every one. The sample lists nearly 2 million clones; approximately 94% were seen once. It was CD45RO-negative cells, positively selected for CCR7, that made up naive CD8 cells, with terminally differentiated effector memory CD45RA+ cells excluded. The specimen sequenced was naive CD8+ T cells sorted from blood. The receptors here all came from a man in his late teens or twenties in good health.

This clone was observed a few times. The chain carries TRBV2 and TRBJ1-6; 7 bases match TRBD1. The V and J ends lost 6 bases and 0 bases, in that order; junction bases with no gene match: 8. The CDR3 length is 17 residues. Germline-derived CDR1 and CDR2 are SNHLY and FYNNEI. The CDR3 sequence is CASSPEGASSYNSPLHF. CDR3 DNA sequence: TGTGCCAGCAGCCCCGAGGGGGCGAGCTCCTATAATTCACCCCTCCACTTT.

CDR3 loop: CSVRDSHTSYEQYF. CDR3 sequence (DNA): TGCAGCGTGCGGGACAGCCACACATCCTACGAGCAGTACTTC. This sequence joins TRBV29-1 and TRBJ2-7; possibly TRBD1 for D (7 bases). Trimming left V 6 bases short and J 1 base short, with 16 bases between. The CDR3 has 14 amino acids. Germline V gene lookup returns CDR1 SQVTM and CDR2 ANQGSEA.

Details on this clone: Other DNA sequences within the sample encode an identical CDR3. The genes are TRBV11-2 and TRBJ1-1; a possible D gene is TRBD1 (5 bases). Trimming removed 1 base at V and 7 bases at J, with 7 bases between. The CDR3 totals 12 residues. CDR1 and CDR2 from the germline V gene are SGHAT and FQNNGV. The CDR3 protein is CASSLAGGEAFF. The CDR3 nucleotides read TGTGCCAGCAGCTTAGCCGGGGGTGAAGCTTTCTTT.

J is TRBJ2-5 and V is TRBV28; TRBD1 matches at 7 bases. V lost 2 bases to trimming and J lost 5 bases; unmatched junction nucleotides: 2. The CDR3 contains 13 residues. CDR1 and CDR2 from the germline V gene are MDHEN and SYDVKM. The CDR3 spells CASSLRDSETQYF. As DNA, the CDR3 is TGTGCCAGCAGTTTAAGGGACAGCGAGACCCAGTACTTC.

A note on this clone: Other DNA sequences in the sample encode the same CDR3. The V and J genes are TRBV4-3 and TRBJ2-7; D is unclear. This CDR3 region has 14 residues. Germline V lookup: CDR1 LGHNA, CDR2 YSLEER. Trimming took off 1 base at V and 3 bases at J, with 10 bases between the two ends. The CDR3 loop reads CASSQGTSFYEQYF. The CDR3 coding sequence is TGCGCCAGCAGCCAAGGGACGTCGTTCTACGAGCAGTACTTC.

This rearrangement joins TRBV15 to TRBJ2-3, with 10 bases identical to TRBD2. V lost 7 bases to trimming and J lost 6 bases; unmatched junction nucleotides: 13. The germline V gene encodes CDR1 LNHNV and CDR2 YYDKDF (reference sequence). The CDR3 is 16 residues long. In nucleotides, the CDR3 is TGTGCCACCAAAGTATCGATCACTAGCGGGGTGGATACGCAGTATTTT. Translating it yields CATKVSITSGVDTQYF.

J is TRBJ2-7 and V is TRBV4-1, with TRBD2 identical over 10 bases. V lost 3 bases, J lost 5 bases, and 13 bases stayed unmatched. CDR3 length equals 17 residues. Germline lookup yields CDR1 MGHRA and CDR2 YSYEKL. CDR3 nucleotides: TGCGCCAGCAGCCAGCAAGCCCCGGGACTAGCGCTCCACGAGCAGTACTTC. This translates into CASSQQAPGLALHEQYF.

V is TRBV5-6 and J is TRBJ1-1; D not resolved. The CDR3 contains 14 residues. Germline values: CDR1 SGHDT, CDR2 YYEEEE. The V end was cut by 2 bases, the J end by 3 bases, with 11 bases between. Here the CDR3 reads CASSLLARDTEAFF. The DNA for the CDR3 is TGTGCCAGCAGCTTATTGGCCCGGGACACTGAAGCTTTCTTT.

The V and J genes are TRBV6-5 and TRBJ2-7; weak D call: TRBD2 (5 bases). The CDR3 has 13 residues. CDR1 and CDR2 (germline): MNHEY, SVGAGI. V lost 0 bases, J lost 5 bases, and 8 bases lay in between. CDR3 coding DNA: TGTGCCAGCAGTTACTCGTCGGGAAACGAGCAGTACTTC. It yields the protein CASSYSSGNEQYF.

This chain links TRBV11-2 with TRBJ1-2; D is unresolved. CDR1 SGHAT and CDR2 FQNNGV come from the germline V gene. The CDR3 is 13 amino acids. Trimming took 2 bases from V and 3 from J, leaving 7 bases between them. The CDR3 loop is CASSLSSDYGYTF. CDR3 bases: TGTGCCAGCAGCTTATCTAGTGACTATGGCTACACCTTC.

The rearrangement links TRBV5-1 to TRBJ1-1; TRBD1 matches 9 bases. With 3 bases clipped from V and 4 bases from J, the junction kept 7 bases outside the gene matches. The germline V gene encodes CDR1 SGHRS and CDR2 YFSETQ. CDR3 length: 15 residues. The DNA for the CDR3 is TGCGCCAGCAGCTCGGACAGGGGCGGCTTCACTGAAGCTTTCTTT. This encodes CASSSDRGGFTEAFF.

This chain links TRBV11-2 with TRBJ2-7, with a tentative D call TRBD2 (5 bases). Germline CDR1 and CDR2: SGHAT and FQNNGV. Trimming removed 5 bases at V and 2 bases at J, with 22 bases between. This CDR3 comprises 17 residues. CDR3 bases: TGTGCCAGCAGCCGGACTGTCCCCGTGGAAAGGGCCTACGAGCAGTACTTC. It translates to CASSRTVPVERAYEQYF.

In nucleotides, the CDR3 is TGTGCCACCAGCAGCCCCAGCGCCAGCACAGATACGCAGTATTTT. This gives the protein CATSSPSASTDTQYF. This chain uses TRBV15 with TRBJ2-3, with D unclear. Germline CDR1 is LNHNV and CDR2 is YYDKDF (reference sequence). This CDR3 comprises 15 residues. Trimming removed 3 bases from V and 0 bases from J, with 10 bases in between.

V usage is TRBV6-6 and J usage is TRBJ2-7, with 10 bases lining up with TRBD2. The V gene end was trimmed by 2 bases and the J gene end by 3 bases; junction bases not matched to a gene: 4. The CDR3 has 15 amino acids. Germline CDR1 reads MNHNY; CDR2 reads SVGAGI (reference sequence). CDR3 nucleotides: TGTGCCAGCAGTTACCAACTAGCGGGGATCTACGAGCAGTACTTC. Its translation: CASSYQLAGIYEQYF.

On this clone itself: In the same sample, other DNA sequences code for this CDR3. The chain joins TRBV6-5 to TRBJ2-2, with D possibly being TRBD1 or TRBD2 (6 bases each). The germline CDR1 and CDR2 sequences are MNHEY and SVGAGI. The CDR3 loop spans 12 amino acids. Trimming left V 7 bases short and J 5 bases short, with 8 bases between. The CDR3 DNA is TGTGCCAGCAAGGGGGGAACCGGGGAGCTGTTTTTT. Residues: CASKGGTGELFF.

The chain combines TRBV30 with TRBJ2-1; D gene ambiguous. V was cut by 3 bases and J by 5 bases, with 8 bases left in between. Germline CDR1 is GTSNPN and CDR2 is SVGIG (reference sequence). The CDR3 is 12 residues long. In DNA, the CDR3 is TGTGCCTGGAGCTCAATGAACAATGAGCAGTTCTTC. Translation: CAWSSMNNEQFF.

V gene TRBV5-4 combines with J gene TRBJ2-7; 8 positions match TRBD2. The CDR3 spans 15 residues. V lost 0 bases, J lost 2 bases, and 4 bases stayed unmatched. Germline CDR1 is SGHNT and CDR2 is YYREEE (reference sequence). CDR3 DNA: TGTGCCAGCAGCTTGGAGCCGGGGGGGGCCTACGAGCAGTACTTC. Translation: CASSLEPGGAYEQYF.

This chain joins TRBV9 and TRBJ2-1, with 9 nucleotides matching TRBD2. This CDR3 has 14 residues. V lost 4 bases to trimming and J lost 12 bases; unmatched junction nucleotides: 11. The germline V gene encodes CDR1 SGDLS and CDR2 YYNGEE. The CDR3 sequence is CASSPGSSGRVQFF. CDR3 in DNA: TGTGCCAGCAGCCCAGGTAGTAGCGGGAGAGTGCAGTTCTTC. Based on the CDR3 plus reference TRBV9 and TRBJ2-1, the full variable domain is DSGVTQTPKHLITATGQRVTLRCSPRSGDLSVYWYQQSLDQGLQFLIQYYNGEERAKGNILERFSAQQFPDLHSELNLSSLELGDSALYFCASSPGSSGRVQFFGPGTRLTVL.

This chain uses TRBV27 with TRBJ1-5, with D possibly being TRBD1 (5 bases). The CDR3 loop spans 14 amino acids. Germline-derived CDR1 and CDR2 are MNHEY and SMNVEV (reference sequence). Trimming pared 5 bases from V and 4 bases from J, leaving 12 bases between. The CDR3 reads CASSSRDGNQPQHF. The DNA of the CDR3 is TGTGCCAGCAGTAGCCGGGACGGGAATCAGCCCCAGCATTTT.

This chain uses TRBV7-2 with TRBJ1-5; the match to TRBD1 covers 10 bases. V shed 5 bases, J shed 6 bases, and the junction held 4 bases outside the gene matches. This CDR3 has 14 residues. CDR1 is SGHTA and CDR2 is FQGNSA in the germline V gene. The CDR3 sequence is CASSPGTGAQPQHF. The CDR3, as DNA: TGTGCCAGCAGCCCAGGGACAGGGGCTCAGCCCCAGCATTTT.

The chain is built from TRBV6-5 and TRBJ2-1; the D gene could be TRBD1 or TRBD2 (6 bases each). V shed 5 bases and J shed 4 bases, with 9 bases lying between them. The CDR3 length is 13 residues. The germline V gene has CDR1 MNHEY and CDR2 SVGAGI. CDR3 in amino acids: CASSRGGYNEQFF. The CDR3 DNA sequence: TGTGCCAGCAGTAGAGGGGGGTACAATGAGCAGTTCTTC.

With respect to this clone: Other DNA sequences of this sample code for an identical CDR3. The chain carries TRBV9 and TRBJ2-7; 10 bases are shared with TRBD2. The CDR3 is made up of 14 amino acids. The germline CDR1 and CDR2 sequences are SGDLS and YYNGEE. Germline trimming cut 0 bases from V and 4 bases from J; bases unmatched to any gene: 1. The CDR3 here is CASSVASGGYEQYF. Here the CDR3 DNA reads TGTGCCAGCAGCGTAGCTAGCGGGGGTTACGAGCAGTACTTC.

The V gene is TRBV13, the J gene TRBJ2-1; unclear D gene. The V end was cut by 2 bases, the J end by 2 bases, with 7 bases between. CDR3 length: 14 amino acids. CDR1 PRHDT and CDR2 FYEKMQ come from the germline V gene (reference sequence). The chain's CDR3 is CASSLWVAYNEQFF. The CDR3 coding sequence is TGTGCCAGCAGCTTATGGGTAGCCTACAATGAGCAGTTCTTC.

The chain recombines TRBV30 with TRBJ1-2, with D possibly TRBD1 on 5 matching bases. The CDR3 covers 13 residues. Trimming shortened V by 2 bases and J by 6 bases, and 13 bases separated the two germline ends. Germline CDR1 reads GTSNPN; CDR2 reads SVGIG (reference sequence). CDR3 sequence (DNA): TGTGCCTGGAGTCCAGGGAACTTGGATGGCTACACCTTC. Its protein product is CAWSPGNLDGYTF.

With respect to this clone: In the same sample, other DNA sequences code for this CDR3. V is TRBV30 and J is TRBJ1-1; no clear D gene. The length of the CDR3 is 11 residues. Germline CDR1 reads GTSNPN; CDR2 reads SVGIG (reference sequence). Trimming cost V 5 bases and J 4 bases, with 8 bases left between them. The chain's CDR3 is CAWDLGTEAFF. CDR3 sequence (DNA): TGTGCCTGGGATTTGGGCACTGAAGCTTTCTTT.

The genes are TRBV7-6 and TRBJ1-2; 8 positions agree with TRBD1. The CDR3 runs to 14 residues. With V trimmed by 6 bases and J by 7 bases, 10 bases remained unmatched. Germline V gene lookup returns CDR1 SGHVS and CDR2 FNYEAQ. CDR3 nucleotide sequence: TGTGCCAGCAGTCACTCAGGGGGCGCCGGTGGCTACACCTTC. This gives the protein CASSHSGGAGGYTF.

In this sample, this clone turned up once. This chain links TRBV19 with TRBJ2-7; D is uncertain. This CDR3 is built from 16 residues. CDR1 LNHDA and CDR2 SQIVND come from the germline V gene (reference sequence). Trimming shortened V by 0 bases and J by 2 bases, and 14 bases separated the two germline ends. Written as DNA, the CDR3 is TGTGCCAGTAGTATAGATCTCGAGGAACAGCCCTACGAGCAGTACTTC. This gives the protein CASSIDLEEQPYEQYF.

The rearrangement joins TRBV7-2 to TRBJ1-6; D unresolved. The CDR3 has 15 residues. Germline CDR1 is SGHTA and CDR2 is FQGNSA. V was shortened by 5 bases and J by 4 bases, with 12 bases between the two germline ends. CDR3 sequence reads: CASSVFTEYNSPLHF. DNA for the CDR3: TGTGCCAGCAGCGTGTTTACAGAGTATAATTCACCCCTCCACTTT.

The chain recombines TRBV6-1 with TRBJ2-7, with D unclear. Trimming stripped 8 bases from V and 0 bases from J, with 11 bases between. In germline, CDR1 is MNHNS, CDR2 SASEGT. This CDR3 spans 13 amino acids. CDR3 protein: CASGVRSSYEQYF. As DNA, the CDR3 is TGTGCCAGCGGCGTCAGGAGCTCCTACGAGCAGTACTTC.